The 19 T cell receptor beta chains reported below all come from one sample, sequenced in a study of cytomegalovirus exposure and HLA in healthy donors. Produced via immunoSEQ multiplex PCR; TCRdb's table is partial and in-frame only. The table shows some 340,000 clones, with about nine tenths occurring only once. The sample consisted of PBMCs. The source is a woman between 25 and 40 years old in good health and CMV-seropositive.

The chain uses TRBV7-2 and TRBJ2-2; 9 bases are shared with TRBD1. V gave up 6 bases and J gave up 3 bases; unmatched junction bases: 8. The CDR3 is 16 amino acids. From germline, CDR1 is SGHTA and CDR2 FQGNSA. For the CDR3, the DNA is TGTGCCAGCAGGTCCCCGGGACAGGGATACACCGGGGAGCTGTTTTTT. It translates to CASRSPGQGYTGELFF.

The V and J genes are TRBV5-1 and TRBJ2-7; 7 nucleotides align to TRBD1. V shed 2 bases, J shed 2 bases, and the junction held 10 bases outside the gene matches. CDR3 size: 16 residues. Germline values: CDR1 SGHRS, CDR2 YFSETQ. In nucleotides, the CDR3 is TGCGCCAGCAGCTTTGGGACAGACCCAATGACCTACGAGCAGTACTTC. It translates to CASSFGTDPMTYEQYF.

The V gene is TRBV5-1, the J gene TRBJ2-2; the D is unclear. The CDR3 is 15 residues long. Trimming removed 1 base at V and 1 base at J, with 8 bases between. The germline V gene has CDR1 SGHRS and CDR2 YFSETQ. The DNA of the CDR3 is TGCGCCAGCAGCTTGCAGAGCCAGAACACCGGGGAGCTGTTTTTT. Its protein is CASSLQSQNTGELFF. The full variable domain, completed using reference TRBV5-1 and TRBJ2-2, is KAGVTQTPRYLIKTRGQQVTLSCSPISGHRSVSWYQQTPGQGLQFLFEYFSETQRNKGNFPGRFSGRQFSNSRSEMNVSTLELGDSALYLCASSLQSQNTGELFFGEGSRLTVL.

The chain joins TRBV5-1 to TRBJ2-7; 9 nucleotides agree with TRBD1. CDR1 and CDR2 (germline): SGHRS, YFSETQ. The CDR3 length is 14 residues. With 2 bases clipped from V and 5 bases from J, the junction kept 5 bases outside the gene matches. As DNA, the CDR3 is TGCGCCAGCAGCTTCCGGACAGGGGTCAACGAGCAGTACTTC. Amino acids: CASSFRTGVNEQYF.

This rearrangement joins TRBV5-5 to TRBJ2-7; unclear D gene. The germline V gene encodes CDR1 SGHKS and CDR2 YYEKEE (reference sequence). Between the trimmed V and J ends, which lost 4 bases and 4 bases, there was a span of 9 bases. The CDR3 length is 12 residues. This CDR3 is CASSLPQYEQYF. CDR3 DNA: TGTGCCAGCAGCCTCCCCCAATACGAGCAGTACTTC.

Here the CDR3 reads CASSGTGSSYEQYF. CDR3 sequence (DNA): TGTGCCAGCAGCGGGACAGGAAGCTCCTACGAGCAGTACTTC. The J gene is TRBJ2-7, the V gene TRBV4-2; 8 nucleotides match TRBD1. The length of the CDR3 is 14 residues. Germline CDR1 LGHNA, CDR2 YNFKEQ. The ends lost 5 bases at V and 0 bases at J; junction bases unmatched: 3.

The CDR3 is CASSPGLVLLNYGYTF. The CDR3 nucleotides read TGTGCCAGCAGCCCCGGGCTCGTGCTCCTTAACTATGGCTACACCTTC. The chain joins TRBV11-2 to TRBJ1-2; no firm D call. Germline V CDR1 and CDR2: SGHAT, FQNNGV. The V and J ends lost 5 bases and 1 base respectively, with 17 bases between them. This CDR3 region has 16 residues.

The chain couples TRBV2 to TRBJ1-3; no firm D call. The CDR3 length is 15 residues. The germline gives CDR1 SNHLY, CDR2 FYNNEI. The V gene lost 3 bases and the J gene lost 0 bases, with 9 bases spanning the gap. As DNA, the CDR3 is TGTGCCAGCAGTGATCGAGGGTCCTCTGGAAACACCATATATTTT. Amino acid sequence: CASSDRGSSGNTIYF.

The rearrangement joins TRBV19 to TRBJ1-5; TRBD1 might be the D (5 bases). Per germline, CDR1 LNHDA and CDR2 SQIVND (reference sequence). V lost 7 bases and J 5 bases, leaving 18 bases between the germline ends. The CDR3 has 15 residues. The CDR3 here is CASTLFQGGDQPQHF. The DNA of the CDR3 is TGTGCCAGTACTCTCTTCCAGGGAGGGGATCAGCCCCAGCATTTT. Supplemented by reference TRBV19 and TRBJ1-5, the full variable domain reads DGGITQSPKYLFRKEGQNVTLSCEQNLNHDAMYWYRQDPGQGLRLIYYSQIVNDFQKGDIAEGYSVSREKKESFPLTVTSAQKNPTAFYLCASTLFQGGDQPQHFGDGTRLSIL.

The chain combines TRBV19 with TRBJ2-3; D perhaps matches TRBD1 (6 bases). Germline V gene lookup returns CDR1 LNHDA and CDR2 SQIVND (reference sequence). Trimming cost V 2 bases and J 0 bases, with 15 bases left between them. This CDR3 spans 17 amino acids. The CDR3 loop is CASSISLQGTSTDTQYF. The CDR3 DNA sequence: TGTGCCAGTAGTATATCATTACAGGGAACCAGCACAGATACGCAGTATTTT.

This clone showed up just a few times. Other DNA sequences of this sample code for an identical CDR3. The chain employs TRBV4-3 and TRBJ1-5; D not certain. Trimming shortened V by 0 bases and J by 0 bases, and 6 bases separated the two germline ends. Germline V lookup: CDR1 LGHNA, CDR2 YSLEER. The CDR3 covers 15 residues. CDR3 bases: TGCGCCAGCAGCCAAGATCGTTATAGCAATCAGCCCCAGCATTTT. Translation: CASSQDRYSNQPQHF.

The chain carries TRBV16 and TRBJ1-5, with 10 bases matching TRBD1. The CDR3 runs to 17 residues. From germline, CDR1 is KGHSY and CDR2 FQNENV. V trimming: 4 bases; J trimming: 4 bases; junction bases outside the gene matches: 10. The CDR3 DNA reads TGTGCCAGCAGCCTCCAACGGACAGGGGGTAAAAATCAGCCCCAGCATTTT. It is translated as CASSLQRTGGKNQPQHF.

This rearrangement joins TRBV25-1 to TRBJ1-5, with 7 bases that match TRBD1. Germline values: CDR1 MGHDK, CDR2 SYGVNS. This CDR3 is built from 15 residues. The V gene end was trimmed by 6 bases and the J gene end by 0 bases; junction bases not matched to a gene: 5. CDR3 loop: CASSPRGGSNQPQHF. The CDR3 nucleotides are TGTGCCAGCAGCCCCAGGGGGGGTAGCAATCAGCCCCAGCATTTT. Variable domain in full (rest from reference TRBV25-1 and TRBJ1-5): EADIYQTPRYLVIGTGKKITLECSQTMGHDKMYWYQQDPGMELHLIHYSYGVNSTEKGDLSSESTVSRIRTEHFPLTLESARPSHTSQYLCASSPRGGSNQPQHFGDGTRLSIL.

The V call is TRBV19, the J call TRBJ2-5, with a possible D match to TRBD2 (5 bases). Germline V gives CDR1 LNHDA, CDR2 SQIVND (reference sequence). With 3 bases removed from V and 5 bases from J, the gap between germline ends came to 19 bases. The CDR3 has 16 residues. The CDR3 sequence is CASSIAGLLEWETQYF. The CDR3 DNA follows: TGTGCCAGTAGTATTGCTGGACTGTTAGAGTGGGAGACCCAGTACTTC.

The CDR3 here is CASSFQGPPSPYEQYF. The CDR3 DNA sequence: TGTGCCAGCAGTTTTCAGGGCCCCCCATCCCCCTACGAGCAGTACTTC. The chain employs TRBV27 and TRBJ2-7; possibly TRBD1 for D (5 bases). The CDR3 length is 16 residues. The ends were cut back, 3 bases at V and 2 bases at J, with 17 bases in the middle. Germline values: CDR1 MNHEY, CDR2 SMNVEV (reference sequence).

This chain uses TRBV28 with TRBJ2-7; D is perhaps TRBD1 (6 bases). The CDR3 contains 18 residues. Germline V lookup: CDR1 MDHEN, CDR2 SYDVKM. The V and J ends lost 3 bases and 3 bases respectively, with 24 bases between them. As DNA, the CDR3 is TGTGCCAGCAGTTTTCAGGCGGAGGCAGGGGTTTGGGGCTACGAGCAGTACTTC. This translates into CASSFQAEAGVWGYEQYF.

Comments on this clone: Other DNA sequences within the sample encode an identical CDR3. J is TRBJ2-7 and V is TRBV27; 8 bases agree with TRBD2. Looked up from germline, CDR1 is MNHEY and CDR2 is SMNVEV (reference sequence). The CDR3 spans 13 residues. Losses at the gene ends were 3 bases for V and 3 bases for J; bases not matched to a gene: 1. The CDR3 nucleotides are TGTGCCAGCAGTTTCAGCGGGAGCTACGAGCAGTACTTC. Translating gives CASSFSGSYEQYF.

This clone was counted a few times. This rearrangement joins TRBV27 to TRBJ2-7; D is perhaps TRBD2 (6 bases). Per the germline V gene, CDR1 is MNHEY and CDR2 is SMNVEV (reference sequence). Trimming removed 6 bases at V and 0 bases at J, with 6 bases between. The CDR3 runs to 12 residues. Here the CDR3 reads CASSGSSYEQYF. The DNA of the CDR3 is TGTGCCAGCAGCGGGAGCTCCTACGAGCAGTACTTC.

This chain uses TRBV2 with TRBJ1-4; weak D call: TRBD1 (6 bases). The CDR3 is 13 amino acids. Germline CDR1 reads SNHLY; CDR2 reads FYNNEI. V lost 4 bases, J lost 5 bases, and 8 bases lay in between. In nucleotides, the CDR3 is TGTGCCAGCAGTGCAGGGGTGAATGAAAAACTGTTTTTT. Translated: CASSAGVNEKLFF.